A single sample is the source of the 23 T cell receptor beta chains below, sequenced in a study of glioma-infiltrating T cells after dendritic cell vaccination. The data were produced by immunoSEQ multiplex PCR, yet TCRdb's version contains in-frame clones alone and is incomplete. The profile covers tens of thousands of clones, with 70% to 90% appearing a single time and more than 3% taken by the ten largest. Sequenced material: blood, taken before dendritic cell vaccination. The receptors originated from a human donor with glioblastoma.

The genes are TRBV27 and TRBJ1-5; perhaps TRBD1 as D (6 bases). Germline CDR1 reads MNHEY; CDR2 reads SMNVEV (reference sequence). Trimming cost V 4 bases and J 4 bases, with 14 bases left between them. CDR3 length: 15 amino acids. This chain's CDR3 is CASSSSGQINQPQHF. Here the CDR3 DNA reads TGTGCCAGCAGTTCCTCTGGACAGATTAATCAGCCCCAGCATTTT.

The rearrangement uses TRBV4-2 and TRBJ2-5, with 9 nucleotides matching TRBD2. Per germline, CDR1 LGHNA and CDR2 YNFKEQ. V lost 1 base, J lost 5 bases, and 8 bases stayed unmatched. The CDR3 runs 16 residues. The CDR3 reads CASSQGSAGGRETQYF. The CDR3 DNA reads TGTGCCAGCAGCCAAGGTTCCGCGGGAGGGAGGGAGACCCAGTACTTC.

The chain employs TRBV6-5 and TRBJ1-2, with 7 bases lining up with TRBD1. Germline V gene sequence: CDR1 MNHEY, CDR2 SVGAGI. The CDR3 has 12 amino acids. Trimming cost V 6 bases and J 8 bases; bases outside gene matches: 6. CDR3 bases: TGTGCCAGCAGAACAGGGGCGTGGGGCTACACCTTC. This sequence encodes CASRTGAWGYTF.

The gene calls are TRBV19 and TRBJ2-5, with 10 positions matching TRBD2. From germline, CDR1 is LNHDA and CDR2 SQIVND (reference sequence). This CDR3 is built from 16 residues. After removal of 5 bases from V and 0 bases from J, the junction contained 6 bases not matched to a gene. The CDR3, as DNA: TGTGCCAGTAGTGTCACTAGCGGGGCGTACCAAGAGACCCAGTACTTC. Its protein is CASSVTSGAYQETQYF.

This clone was observed a handful of times. V gene TRBV6-1 combines with J gene TRBJ1-2; D may be TRBD1 (6 bases). Trimming cost V 0 bases and J 8 bases, with 10 bases left between them. Germline V CDR1 and CDR2: MNHNS, SASEGT. There are 13 residues in the CDR3. This CDR3 reads CASSEAGRGGYTF. The CDR3 nucleotides read TGTGCCAGCAGTGAAGCGGGCAGGGGAGGCTACACCTTC.

The rearrangement uses TRBV27 and TRBJ2-7; 9 bases match TRBD1. V gave up 1 base and J gave up 2 bases; unmatched junction bases: 3. The CDR3 is made up of 15 amino acids. Germline V gives CDR1 MNHEY, CDR2 SMNVEV (reference sequence). This CDR3 reads CASSLYGTGTYEQYF. CDR3 bases: TGTGCCAGCAGTTTATATGGGACAGGGACCTACGAGCAGTACTTC.

The chain links TRBV30 to TRBJ2-5; 7 positions agree with TRBD1. Looked up from germline, CDR1 is GTSNPN and CDR2 is SVGIG (reference sequence). The CDR3 is 16 residues long. V lost 0 bases to trimming and J lost 1 base; unmatched junction nucleotides: 8. The CDR3 spells CAWSVPYRGPQETQYF. CDR3 nucleotide sequence: TGTGCCTGGAGTGTCCCTTACAGGGGTCCCCAAGAGACCCAGTACTTC.

The genes are TRBV5-1 and TRBJ2-7; perhaps TRBD1 as D (5 bases). The V gene lost 0 bases and the J gene lost 2 bases, with 9 bases spanning the gap. This CDR3 comprises 14 residues. Germline CDR1 and CDR2: SGHRS and YFSETQ. In nucleotides, the CDR3 is TGCGCCAGCAGCTTGGGGACGGACACCTACGAGCAGTACTTC. Translation gives CASSLGTDTYEQYF.

This clone was seen just once. The chain recombines TRBV2 with TRBJ2-5; D perhaps matches TRBD2 (6 bases). This CDR3 contains 14 residues. The ends were cut back, 3 bases at V and 4 bases at J, with 12 bases in the middle. Germline CDR1 SNHLY, CDR2 FYNNEI. CDR3 DNA sequence: TGTGCCAGCAGTGAGCCAAGGAGGGGAGAGACCCAGTACTTC. Amino acid sequence: CASSEPRRGETQYF.

V usage is TRBV5-1 and J usage is TRBJ2-7, with TRBD1 matching over 8 bases. Germline V gives CDR1 SGHRS, CDR2 YFSETQ. Germline trimming cut 4 bases from V and 3 bases from J; bases unmatched to any gene: 9. The CDR3 covers 15 residues. The CDR3 region has the DNA TGCGCCAGCAGCCCCTGGACAGGGATTATCTACGAGCAGTACTTC. Translating gives CASSPWTGIIYEQYF.

J is TRBJ1-5 and V is TRBV29-1; 9 bases are shared with TRBD1. The trim removed 6 bases at V and 7 bases at J, leaving 7 bases unmatched. The germline gives CDR1 SQVTM, CDR2 ANQGSEA. The CDR3 length is 13 residues. The CDR3 protein is CSVPGQGNQPQHF. The CDR3 DNA reads TGCAGCGTCCCGGGACAGGGTAACCAGCCCCAGCATTTT.

This clone came up a few times. The chain employs TRBV25-1 and TRBJ1-1, with D possibly TRBD1 on 5 matching bases. With 10 bases removed from V and 6 bases from J, the gap between germline ends came to 12 bases. The CDR3 consists of 11 residues. Germline values: CDR1 MGHDK, CDR2 SYGVNS. The CDR3 bases are TGTGCCACCGTGGGGGGGTCTGAAGCTTTCTTT. Translation: CATVGGSEAFF. The whole variable domain, filled in from reference TRBV25-1 and TRBJ1-1, reads EADIYQTPRYLVIGTGKKITLECSQTMGHDKMYWYQQDPGMELHLIHYSYGVNSTEKGDLSSESTVSRIRTEHFPLTLESARPSHTSQYLCATVGGSEAFFGQGTRLTVV.

This clone appeared once. The genes are TRBV5-1 and TRBJ2-3, with D perhaps matching TRBD2 (5 bases). Germline CDR1 SGHRS, CDR2 YFSETQ. Trimming stripped 0 bases from V and 3 bases from J, with 14 bases between. The CDR3 contains 16 residues. CDR3 nucleotide sequence: TGCGCCAGCAGCTTGGAAGGTGGGAGTTCGACAGATACGCAGTATTTT. Encoded protein: CASSLEGGSSTDTQYF.

With respect to this clone: The junction differs from germline at one of its ends, possibly a read error. The chain uses TRBV6-1 and TRBJ1-1; TRBD1 agrees at 10 bases. The CDR3 has 12 amino acids. CDR1 and CDR2 (germline): MNHNS, SASEGT. The CDR3 sequence is CASGRQGARRNF. CDR3 bases: TGTGCCAGCGGGCGACAGGGGGCCAGGCGTAACTTT.

V usage is TRBV2 and J usage is TRBJ2-5; 9 bases line up with TRBD1. The CDR3 covers 13 residues. V shed 6 bases and J 5 bases; nucleotides not matched to a gene: 4. In germline, CDR1 is SNHLY, CDR2 FYNNEI. The CDR3 sequence: CASRGQGWETQYF. Here the CDR3 DNA reads TGTGCCAGCAGAGGACAGGGGTGGGAGACCCAGTACTTC.

Remarks on this clone: One junction end does not reproduce the germline sequence, and a read error may be involved. This sequence joins TRBV18 and TRBJ2-7; a possible D gene is TRBD2 (5 bases). The CDR3 loop spans 13 amino acids. Germline V gene sequence: CDR1 KGHSH, CDR2 LQKENI. The CDR3 coding sequence is TGTGCCAGCTCACAAGAGAGCGGAACAATCCGGGACTTC. Protein product: CASSQESGTIRDF.

The chain carries TRBV13 and TRBJ2-3; D might be TRBD2 (7 bases). The CDR3 consists of 15 residues. Germline loops: CDR1 PRHDT, CDR2 FYEKMQ (reference sequence). The germline V and J ends were trimmed by 2 bases and 2 bases, with 11 bases remaining between them. The DNA of the CDR3 is TGTGCCAGCAGCTTAAGGGGGGGCATCACAGATACGCAGTATTTT. It specifies CASSLRGGITDTQYF.

The V call is TRBV6-5, the J call TRBJ1-2; TRBD1 matches at 10 bases. The V and J ends lost 5 bases and 4 bases, in that order; junction bases with no gene match: 1. This CDR3 is built from 13 residues. CDR1 is MNHEY and CDR2 is SVGAGI in the germline V gene. In DNA, the CDR3 is TGTGCCAGCAGTAGGGACAGGGGCTATGGCTACACCTTC. Its translation: CASSRDRGYGYTF.

The V and J genes are TRBV28 and TRBJ2-1; TRBD2 matches at 14 bases. The CDR3 sequence is 14 residues long. The germline gives CDR1 MDHEN, CDR2 SYDVKM. The trim removed 8 bases at V and 7 bases at J, leaving 4 bases unmatched. The CDR3 DNA follows: TGTGCCAGCCGGGGGACTAGCGGGGGAAATGAGCAGTTCTTC. It codes for CASRGTSGGNEQFF.

The chain carries TRBV27 and TRBJ2-7; 9 bases align to TRBD2. The V and J ends lost 5 bases and 3 bases, in that order; junction bases with no gene match: 11. CDR1 is MNHEY and CDR2 is SMNVEV in the germline V gene (reference sequence). The CDR3 consists of 16 residues. The CDR3 sequence is CASSPSLRGGGYEQYF. The CDR3 nucleotides are TGTGCCAGCAGTCCCTCGCTGCGGGGGGGTGGCTACGAGCAGTACTTC.

V is TRBV6-5 and J is TRBJ2-1; the D gene is possibly TRBD1 (5 bases). CDR1 MNHEY and CDR2 SVGAGI come from the germline V gene. The V end lost 6 bases, the J end lost 5 bases, and 11 bases lay between the germline ends. This CDR3 comprises 13 residues. The chain's CDR3 is CASRSDRDNEQFF. The CDR3 DNA sequence: TGTGCCAGCAGATCAGACAGAGACAATGAGCAGTTCTTC.

As concerns this clone: Additional DNA sequences in this sample encode the identical CDR3. This chain uses TRBV30 with TRBJ2-5; D remains ambiguous. The V and J ends lost 0 bases and 5 bases respectively, with 4 bases between them. This CDR3 is 11 amino acids long. Germline CDR1 and CDR2: GTSNPN and SVGIG (reference sequence). The CDR3 DNA sequence: TGTGCCTGGAGTGTCGGGGAGACCCAGTACTTC. Its translation: CAWSVGETQYF.

V is TRBV7-8 and J is TRBJ2-7, with 9 bases matching TRBD1. CDR1 and CDR2 (germline): SGHVS, FQNEAQ. The CDR3 is made up of 12 amino acids. After removal of 4 bases from V and 6 bases from J, the junction contained 1 base not matched to a gene. CDR3 sequence: CASSSDRGEQYF. The CDR3 region has the DNA TGTGCCAGCAGCTCGGACAGGGGCGAGCAGTACTTC.